This passage covers 27 T cell receptor beta chains from one sample sequenced in a study of CD8 T cells in Susac syndrome. Reverse transcription used about 0.45 to 1 ug RNA and random hexamers. TCRdb processed the immunoSEQ multiplex PCR reads anew with MiXCR; each CDR3 protein has one entry. The repertoire holds hundreds of thousands of distinct CDR3 sequences, with about 89% as singletons. Sequenced: CD8+ T cells from PBMCs. The receptors derive from a human donor with multiple sclerosis.

This clonotype has more than one count but fewer than ten. The chain links TRBV7-9 to TRBJ2-7, with a tentative D call TRBD2 (6 bases). CDR1 is SEHNR and CDR2 is FQNEAQ in the germline V gene (reference sequence). This CDR3 has 17 amino acids. V shed 5 bases and J shed 0 bases, with 20 bases lying between them. CDR3 DNA: TGTGCCAGCAGCCCACCTCGGGGGAACCCTAGCTCCTACGAGCAGTACTTC. Its protein product is CASSPPRGNPSSYEQYF.

The chain couples TRBV5-1 to TRBJ2-2, with no clear D. Germline-derived CDR1 and CDR2 are SGHRS and YFSETQ. The CDR3 runs to 15 residues. V was pared by 4 bases and J by 3 bases, with 13 bases between. The CDR3 DNA reads as TGCGCCAGCAGCCTAACACCGGAGTACACCGGGGAGCTGTTTTTT. Its translation is CASSLTPEYTGELFF.

This chain uses TRBV7-9 with TRBJ1-1; D not resolved. This CDR3 comprises 14 residues. The V and J ends lost 2 bases and 5 bases respectively, with 12 bases between them. Per germline, CDR1 SEHNR and CDR2 FQNEAQ (reference sequence). The CDR3 DNA follows: TGTGCCAGCAGCTTACCCCACCCGGTTACTGAAGCTTTCTTT. Its translation is CASSLPHPVTEAFF.

The V and J genes are TRBV6-6 and TRBJ2-1, with TRBD2 matching 8 bases. J lost 4 bases, V lost 5 bases, and 7 bases had no gene match. This CDR3 is 15 amino acids long. Germline CDR1 is MNHNY and CDR2 is SVGAGI (reference sequence). Here the CDR3 DNA reads TGTGCCAGCAGTGGGGCGGGACTAGAATACAATGAGCAGTTCTTC. Translating it yields CASSGAGLEYNEQFF.

CDR3 bases: TGTGCCAGCAGTTCAGTTGGGGGAGGGGGTAGGGAGCAGTACTTC. Residues: CASSSVGGGGREQYF. This chain uses TRBV6-6 with TRBJ2-7; D is possibly TRBD2 (7 bases). This CDR3 contains 15 residues. Trimming took 4 bases from V and 7 from J, leaving 20 bases between them. Germline V CDR1 and CDR2: MNHNY, SVGAGI (reference sequence).

The genes are TRBV30 and TRBJ1-1; 9 bases agree with TRBD1. This CDR3 is built from 12 residues. V lost 5 bases, J lost 6 bases, and 4 bases stayed unmatched. From germline, CDR1 is GTSNPN and CDR2 SVGIG (reference sequence). The CDR3 DNA sequence: TGTGCCTGGCCCGGGACAGGGCCTGAAGCTTTCTTT. Translated: CAWPGTGPEAFF.

The rearrangement uses TRBV6-5 and TRBJ1-2; D unclear. This CDR3 has 15 residues. Trimming left V 6 bases short and J 3 bases short, with 17 bases between. CDR1 MNHEY and CDR2 SVGAGI come from the germline V gene. The CDR3 reads CASRPNSGEYYGYTF. CDR3 DNA: TGTGCCAGCAGACCCAACTCCGGCGAGTACTATGGCTACACCTTC.

This chain uses TRBV19 with TRBJ1-1, with 7 bases aligning to TRBD1. From germline, CDR1 is LNHDA and CDR2 SQIVND (reference sequence). The J segment lost 2 bases and the V segment lost 3 bases, leaving 6 bases of the junction unmatched. The CDR3 loop spans 15 amino acids. Here the CDR3 reads CASSIRDRINTEAFF. In DNA form, the CDR3 reads TGTGCCAGTAGTATTCGGGACAGAATAAACACTGAAGCTTTCTTT.

The CDR3 DNA reads as TGCAGCGTGGTTGGGTGGGAGTCTACAGATACGCAGTATTTT. This sequence encodes CSVVGWESTDTQYF. The chain carries TRBV29-1 and TRBJ2-3; the D gene is possibly TRBD2 (5 bases). Trimming removed 6 bases from V and 3 bases from J, with 16 bases in between. This CDR3 contains 14 residues. Looked up from germline, CDR1 is SQVTM and CDR2 is ANQGSEA.

This clonotype came up a few times. The chain links TRBV6-1 to TRBJ2-4; 7 positions match TRBD2. The CDR3 runs 12 residues. V shed 6 bases and J 5 bases; nucleotides not matched to a gene: 1. Germline V lookup: CDR1 MNHNS, CDR2 SASEGT. The CDR3 nucleotides are TGTGCCAGCAGAGGACTAGAAAACATTCAGTACTTC. Translation gives CASRGLENIQYF.

The genes are TRBV29-1 and TRBJ2-7, with TRBD2 matching 7 bases. CDR1 is SQVTM, CDR2 ANQGSEA, per germline. The CDR3 totals 14 residues. V trimming: 2 bases; J trimming: 4 bases; junction bases outside the gene matches: 8. The DNA for the CDR3 is TGCAGCGTTGAACGATTGGCGGGAGCGTACGAGCAGTACTTC. Its translation is CSVERLAGAYEQYF.

The chain is built from TRBV5-8 and TRBJ2-7; TRBD1 might be the D (7 bases). Germline values: CDR1 SGHTS, CDR2 YDEGEE. V was clipped by 0 bases and J by 3 bases, with 13 bases between them. The length of the CDR3 is 15 residues. CDR3 DNA: TGTGCCAGCAGCTTGGAAGCAGGGGGAGGCTACGAGCAGTACTTC. This sequence encodes CASSLEAGGGYEQYF.

This clonotype occurred a few times. This chain links TRBV12-3 or TRBV12-4 with TRBJ2-7; 8 bases are shared with TRBD1. CDR3 length: 14 residues. Unmatched junction bases numbered 4, after V lost 3 bases and J lost 3 bases. Written as DNA, the CDR3 is TGTGCCAGCAGTTTCGGACAGGGCGGCTACGAGCAGTACTTC. This sequence encodes CASSFGQGGYEQYF.

The CDR3 sequence: CASSFFGENIQYF. CDR3 bases: TGTGCCAGCAGTTTTTTCGGAGAAAACATTCAGTACTTC. The V call is TRBV28, the J call TRBJ2-4; D is unclear. The CDR3 spans 13 residues. Germline V gene sequence: CDR1 MDHEN, CDR2 SYDVKM. V lost 3 bases, J lost 5 bases, and 8 bases lay in between.

The V and J genes are TRBV14 and TRBJ2-1; TRBD2 agrees at 11 bases. The CDR3 has 16 amino acids. The V segment lost 4 bases and the J segment 0 bases; nucleotides outside the gene matches: 2. The germline V gene encodes CDR1 SGHDN and CDR2 FVKESK. CDR3 sequence: CASSLLAGASYNEQFF. In DNA, the CDR3 is TGTGCCAGCAGCCTACTAGCGGGAGCCTCCTACAATGAGCAGTTCTTC. The entire variable domain, with the rest obtained from reference TRBV14 and TRBJ2-1, is as follows: EAGVTQFPSHSVIEKGQTVTLRCDPISGHDNLYWYRRVMGKEIKFLLHFVKESKQDESGMPNNRFLAERTGGTYSTLKVQPAELEDSGVYFCASSLLAGASYNEQFFGPGTRLTVL.

The rearrangement uses TRBV10-3 and TRBJ2-1; 8 nucleotides line up with TRBD2. The V gene end was trimmed by 5 bases and the J gene end by 6 bases; junction bases not matched to a gene: 12. The CDR3 contains 16 residues. CDR1 and CDR2 from the germline V gene are ENHRY and SYGVKD. The CDR3 here is CAISRQRELTFNEQFF. For the CDR3, the DNA is TGTGCCATCAGTCGTCAGCGGGAGTTAACGTTCAATGAGCAGTTCTTC.

The rearrangement uses TRBV13 and TRBJ2-5; 7 nucleotides agree with TRBD2. From germline, CDR1 is PRHDT and CDR2 FYEKMQ (reference sequence). Germline trimming cut 5 bases from V and 5 bases from J; bases unmatched to any gene: 8. The CDR3 has 14 residues. The DNA of the CDR3 is TGTGCCAGCAGCGAGGTTGACGGGGGGGAGACCCAGTACTTC. This sequence encodes CASSEVDGGETQYF.

The CDR3 spells CASSASRGRGTDTQYF. The DNA for the CDR3 is TGTGCCAGCAGCGCCTCCAGGGGGAGAGGCACAGATACGCAGTATTTT. The J gene is TRBJ2-3, the V gene TRBV2; TRBD1 aligns across 7 bases. CDR1 is SNHLY, CDR2 FYNNEI, per germline. The CDR3 has 16 residues. V lost 6 bases to trimming and J lost 1 base; unmatched junction nucleotides: 10.

The genes are TRBV30 and TRBJ1-6; D is unresolved. Germline assignment: CDR1 GTSNPN and CDR2 SVGIG (reference sequence). This CDR3 is 16 amino acids long. Trimming stripped 0 bases from V and 4 bases from J, with 13 bases between. This CDR3 is CAWSVDADRYNSPLHF. As DNA, the CDR3 is TGTGCCTGGAGTGTGGACGCCGACCGGTATAATTCACCCCTCCACTTT.

The chain employs TRBV21-1 and TRBJ1-2. TRBV21-1 is designated a pseudogene. This CDR3 is 13 amino acids long. CDR3 region: CASSNRPVYGYTF. CDR3 nucleotides: TGTGCCAGCAGCAACAGACCGGTCTATGGCTACACCTTC.

The chain employs TRBV28 and TRBJ2-1, with TRBD2 matching over 7 bases. Per the germline V gene, CDR1 is MDHEN and CDR2 is SYDVKM. The CDR3 contains 15 residues. With V trimmed by 6 bases and J by 10 bases, 15 bases remained unmatched. The CDR3 loop is CASSHGRDYSREQFF. In nucleotides, the CDR3 is TGTGCCAGCAGCCACGGCCGGGACTACTCTCGAGAGCAGTTCTTC.

The genes are TRBV13 and TRBJ2-7; D ambiguous. The CDR3 sequence is 13 residues long. Germline V lookup: CDR1 PRHDT, CDR2 FYEKMQ (reference sequence). Trimming took 3 bases from V and 1 from J, leaving 7 bases between them. CDR3 coding DNA: TGTGCCAGCAGCTTCGCTTATTCCTACGAGCAGTACTTC. It is translated as CASSFAYSYEQYF.

The J gene is TRBJ2-2, the V gene TRBV10-3; TRBD2 aligns across 14 bases. The CDR3 is 15 residues long. Germline V gene data show CDR1 as ENHRY and CDR2 as SYGVKD. V trimming: 6 bases; J trimming: 6 bases; junction bases outside the gene matches: 3. In DNA, the CDR3 is TGTGCCATCAGGGGACTAGCGGGAGCCCCCGGGGAGCTGTTTTTT. Protein product: CAIRGLAGAPGELFF.

This clonotype was seen a few times. The rearrangement uses TRBV7-9 and TRBJ2-7; D unclear. Trimming took 3 bases from V and 3 from J, leaving 6 bases between them. The germline CDR1 and CDR2 sequences are SEHNR and FQNEAQ (reference sequence). There are 12 residues in the CDR3. CDR3 amino acids: CASSFGDYEQYF. In nucleotides, the CDR3 is TGTGCCAGCAGCTTTGGGGACTACGAGCAGTACTTC.

CDR3 residues: CASSSSQETYEQYF. The CDR3 nucleotides read TGTGCCAGTAGCTCCTCACAGGAGACCTACGAGCAGTACTTC. This chain links TRBV19 with TRBJ2-7; possibly TRBD1 for D (5 bases). The CDR3 contains 14 residues. V shed 6 bases and J shed 2 bases, with 14 bases lying between them. CDR1 LNHDA and CDR2 SQIVND come from the germline V gene (reference sequence).

The rearrangement uses TRBV4-1 and TRBJ1-1; a possible D gene is TRBD1 (5 bases). The germline V gene has CDR1 MGHRA and CDR2 YSYEKL. The CDR3 runs to 16 residues. Trimming shortened V by 1 base and J by 0 bases, and 12 bases separated the two germline ends. The chain's CDR3 is CASSQVGGAVNTEAFF. In nucleotides, the CDR3 is TGCGCCAGCAGCCAAGTGGGGGGAGCAGTGAACACTGAAGCTTTCTTT.

The J gene is TRBJ2-5, the V gene TRBV9; weak D call: TRBD1 (6 bases). V was shortened by 4 bases and J by 5 bases, with 15 bases between the two germline ends. Per the germline V gene, CDR1 is SGDLS and CDR2 is YYNGEE. The CDR3 has 14 residues. The CDR3 DNA reads TGTGCCAGCAGCCTAAGGACAGACCCGGAGACCCAGTACTTC. Its protein is CASSLRTDPETQYF.